The subject of this entry is one T cell receptor beta chain. The data were taken from a study of Ad26.COV2.S vaccination and SARS-CoV-2 variants. Treatment described: over 15 received Ad26.COV2.S at low or high dose, single or two shots; a few received placebo; per-sample allocation not given. Samples were taken on day 63 after the first vaccine or placebo injection. An Ad26 vector expressing Wuhan-strain SARS-CoV-2 spike served as the vaccine. Sequenced by immunoSEQ multiplex PCR; TCRdb stores in-frame clones only, minus some. The table lists over 400,000 clones, about 91% of them singletons. Sequencing was performed on peripheral blood, taken in a trial of Ad26.COV2.S vaccine versus placebo. This TCR was sampled from a person aged 18-60 years who received the Ad26.COV2.S COVID-19 vaccine or a placebo.

The CDR3 DNA reads TGCAGTGCTCGGACAGACCGTGAGCAGTTCTTC. It codes for CSARTDREQFF. The V and J genes are TRBV20-1 and TRBJ2-1, with TRBD1 as a possible D gene (6 bases). Germline lookup yields CDR1 DFQATT and CDR2 SNEGSKA (reference sequence). The CDR3 consists of 11 residues. Trimming stripped 5 bases from V and 9 bases from J, with 11 bases between.